This TCR beta chain was observed in a study of identical twins. The J segment lost 7 bases and the V segment lost 3 bases, leaving 4 bases of the junction unmatched. This CDR3 spans 14 amino acids. After template switching added a universal primer site, the resulting cDNA carried unique molecular identifiers. TCRdb called the 5' RACE reads again in MiXCR, with one record for every CDR3 protein. In the table there are roughly 750,000 distinct CDR3 sequences, 21% of which are singletons. This clonotype was found once. This same sample was also part of a study on T cells expressing NK-cell markers. From that second work: In several experiments, sorting was confined to alpha-beta TCR T cells through use of an anti-gamma-delta TCR antibody. It was still unclear whether expanded NKG2C+ T cell clones were HCMV specific.

This TCR was sampled from a woman younger than 35 in good health. The chain uses TRBV12-3 or TRBV12-4 and TRBJ2-1; 9 bases fit TRBD1. Sequencing input: PBMCs. CDR3 loop: CASSLGTGTNEQFF. CDR3 coding DNA: TGTGCCAGCAGTTTGGGGACAGGGACGAATGAGCAGTTCTTC.